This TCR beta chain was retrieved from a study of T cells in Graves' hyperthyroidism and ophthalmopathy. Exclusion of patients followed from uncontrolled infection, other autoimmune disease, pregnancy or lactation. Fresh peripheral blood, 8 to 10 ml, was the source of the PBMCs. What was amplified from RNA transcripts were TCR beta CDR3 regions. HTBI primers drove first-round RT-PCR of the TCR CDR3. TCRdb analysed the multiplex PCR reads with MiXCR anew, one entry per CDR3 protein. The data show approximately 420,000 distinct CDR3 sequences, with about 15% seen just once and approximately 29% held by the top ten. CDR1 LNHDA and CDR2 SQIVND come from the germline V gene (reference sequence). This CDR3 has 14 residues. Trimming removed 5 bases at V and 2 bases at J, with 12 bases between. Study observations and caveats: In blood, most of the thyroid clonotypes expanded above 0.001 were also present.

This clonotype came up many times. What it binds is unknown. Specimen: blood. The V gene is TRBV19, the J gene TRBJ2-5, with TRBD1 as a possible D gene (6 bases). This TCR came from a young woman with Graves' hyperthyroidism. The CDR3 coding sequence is TGTGCCAGTAGTGTCACAGGGCCTCAAGAGACCCAGTACTTC. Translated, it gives CASSVTGPQETQYF.